The 14 T cell receptor beta chains reported below all come from one sample, sequenced in a study of OX40 agonist ivuxolimab in advanced cancers. Produced via immunoSEQ multiplex PCR; TCRdb's table is partial and in-frame only. The table has under 70,000 clones, 70% to 90% seen once; the top ten hold 9.5% to 15%. The sample was CD4+ or CD8+ T cells sorted from blood, taken in a trial of the OX40 agonist ivuxolimab. These receptors were taken from an adult with an advanced solid tumor such as melanoma, head and neck, liver or kidney cancer.

This chain joins TRBV28 and TRBJ2-3; possibly TRBD1 or TRBD2 for D (5 bases each). Germline CDR1 is MDHEN and CDR2 is SYDVKM. V shed 7 bases and J shed 1 base, with 12 bases lying between them. This CDR3 spans 14 amino acids. CDR3 DNA: TGTGCCAGCAATAGGGACGGACGCACAGATACGCAGTATTTT. Its protein product is CASNRDGRTDTQYF.

This sequence joins TRBV18 and TRBJ2-7; either TRBD1 or TRBD2 may fit D (5 bases each). The V gene lost 1 base and the J gene lost 4 bases, with 14 bases spanning the gap. This CDR3 is built from 15 residues. From germline, CDR1 is KGHSH and CDR2 LQKENI. The CDR3 reads CASSPLEGIDYEQYF. CDR3 DNA sequence: TGTGCCAGCTCACCACTCGAGGGGATCGATTACGAGCAGTACTTC.

The chain carries TRBV19 and TRBJ1-2; D perhaps matches TRBD1 (5 bases). From germline, CDR1 is LNHDA and CDR2 SQIVND (reference sequence). The CDR3 spans 14 residues. V lost 5 bases to trimming and J lost 4 bases, with 14 bases between them. This CDR3 reads CASSDSQTAYGYTF. The CDR3 DNA reads TGTGCCAGTAGTGACAGCCAGACCGCCTATGGCTACACCTTC.

This clone has just a few counts. V is TRBV5-8 and J is TRBJ2-5; D perhaps matches TRBD2 (6 bases). Germline V lookup: CDR1 SGHTS, CDR2 YDEGEE. CDR3 size: 14 residues. With 1 base removed from V and 4 bases from J, the gap between germline ends came to 11 bases. The CDR3 protein is CASSLFRGGETQYF. The CDR3 DNA reads as TGTGCCAGCAGCTTGTTCCGGGGAGGAGAGACCCAGTACTTC.

The chain couples TRBV13 to TRBJ2-2, with D perhaps matching TRBD1 (5 bases). This CDR3 has 13 amino acids. The ends were cut back, 5 bases at V and 5 bases at J, with 9 bases in the middle. CDR1 and CDR2 from the germline V gene are PRHDT and FYEKMQ (reference sequence). CDR3 coding DNA: TGTGCCAGCAGCGGCAGGGAAACCGGGGAGCTGTTTTTT. Protein product: CASSGRETGELFF.

This rearrangement joins TRBV18 to TRBJ2-2; 7 positions agree with TRBD1. CDR1 is KGHSH and CDR2 is LQKENI in the germline V gene. The CDR3 is 16 amino acids. The V gene end was trimmed by 3 bases and the J gene end by 2 bases; junction bases not matched to a gene: 6. The CDR3 reads CASSPSKGANTGELFF. The CDR3 DNA is TGTGCCAGCTCACCCTCCAAGGGGGCCAACACCGGGGAGCTGTTTTTT.

This clone was observed once. The J gene is TRBJ2-5, the V gene TRBV7-9, with 9 nucleotides matching TRBD1. CDR3 length: 15 amino acids. Trimming removed 2 bases from V and 4 bases from J; junction bases left unmatched: 5. The germline gives CDR1 SEHNR, CDR2 FQNEAQ (reference sequence). CDR3 sequence: CASSLRDRGRETQYF. CDR3 sequence (DNA): TGTGCCAGCAGCTTACGTGACAGGGGGAGAGAGACCCAGTACTTC.

CDR3 bases: TGTGCCAGCAGCTTGCGGGCAGGGAGCTCCTACGAGCAGTACTTC. It translates to CASSLRAGSSYEQYF. The chain is built from TRBV5-8 and TRBJ2-7; D may be TRBD1 or TRBD2 (5 bases each). Germline CDR1 SGHTS, CDR2 YDEGEE. V lost 1 base to trimming and J lost 0 bases, with 11 bases between them. This CDR3 comprises 15 residues.

This clone was counted between two and nine times. J is TRBJ1-3 and V is TRBV7-6, with D hard to call. V lost 5 bases to trimming and J lost 8 bases, with 16 bases between them. CDR1 is SGHVS, CDR2 FNYEAQ, per germline. The CDR3 has 14 amino acids. CDR3 amino acids: CASSPSHLIHTIYF. The CDR3 region has the DNA TGTGCCAGCAGCCCCAGTCACCTAATTCACACCATATATTTT.

This rearrangement joins TRBV28 to TRBJ2-7; no clear D. The CDR3 covers 16 residues. Trimming removed 5 bases from V and 2 bases from J, with 19 bases in between. Germline V gene sequence: CDR1 MDHEN, CDR2 SYDVKM. CDR3 region: CASSRPMAIVTYEQYF. The DNA of the CDR3 is TGTGCCAGCAGTCGGCCGATGGCTATAGTTACCTACGAGCAGTACTTC.

This chain uses TRBV2 with TRBJ1-5; D unresolved. The CDR3 contains 14 residues. V was pared by 3 bases and J by 7 bases, with 13 bases between. Germline V gene lookup returns CDR1 SNHLY and CDR2 FYNNEI. The DNA of the CDR3 is TGTGCCAGCAGTGAGTCTATAGGGAACCAGCCCCAGCATTTT. Amino acids: CASSESIGNQPQHF.

The chain couples TRBV6-5 to TRBJ2-1; 7 bases are a match to TRBD1. V trimming: 5 bases; J trimming: 8 bases; junction bases outside the gene matches: 3. The CDR3 contains 12 residues. The germline CDR1 and CDR2 sequences are MNHEY and SVGAGI. CDR3 coding DNA: TGTGCCAGCAGTGTACAGGGGTATGAGCAGTTCTTC. This encodes CASSVQGYEQFF.

The chain combines TRBV28 with TRBJ1-2, with D perhaps matching TRBD1 (6 bases). Deletions cut 5 bases from V and 7 bases from J, with 14 bases between. The germline V gene encodes CDR1 MDHEN and CDR2 SYDVKM. The CDR3 extends over 13 amino acids. DNA of the CDR3: TGTGCCAGCAGTCCACAGGGTTTGCGTGGCTACACCTTC. It is translated as CASSPQGLRGYTF.

This rearrangement joins TRBV15 to TRBJ2-7; perhaps TRBD2 as D (5 bases). Trimming took 0 bases from V and 5 from J, leaving 8 bases between them. The germline V gene encodes CDR1 LNHNV and CDR2 YYDKDF (reference sequence). This CDR3 is 13 amino acids long. This chain's CDR3 is CATSRDRGHEQYF. The CDR3 DNA reads as TGTGCCACCAGCAGAGATCGAGGGCACGAGCAGTACTTC.